This T cell receptor (beta chain) was captured in a study of blood T cell repertoires in COVID-19. On the study more broadly: T cells, B-cell-depleted T cells, or PBMCs supplied cDNA or gDNA.

Study processing details: Quantification of nucleated cells was approximated via reference gene primer amplification. Clones were read by immunoSEQ multiplex PCR, and TCRdb kept only the in-frame ones, dropping some. That table furnishes V, J and clone size, whereas the DNA furnished D and trimming. The table lists more than 350,000 clones, 85% to 90% of them singletons, with 1% in the top ten. Participants spanned ages about 18 to 100 years and resided in fewer than 30 US areas. Clinical history as reported by participants underpinned cohort assignment. Germline lookup yields CDR1 SGHTA and CDR2 FQGNSA. Unmatched junction bases numbered 14, after V lost 5 bases and J lost 9 bases. The CDR3 runs to 17 residues.

Sample: PBMCs or T cells enriched from blood (not recorded which). This receptor was identified in a young man who had recovered from COVID-19. The chain carries TRBV7-2 and TRBJ2-1; TRBD2 aligns across 12 bases. CDR3 residues: CASSPHSGLAGTTEQFF. The CDR3 coding sequence is TGTGCCAGCAGCCCTCACTCGGGACTAGCGGGTACTACTGAGCAGTTCTTC.